The next 11 T cell receptor beta chains were all read from a single sample in a study of vaccination and CD4 T cells after COVID-19. Regarding treatment: 10-day PBMC culture with coronavirus spike peptide pools or control peptides (ViraFEST assay). Their antigens are not known. Scientists ran DNA taken from cultured CD4+ T cells through the Oncomine TCR Beta short-read assay for sequencing. TCRdb reprocessed the PCR reads with MiXCR, giving one entry per CDR3 protein. The profile shows about 16,000 distinct CDR3 sequences, approximately 72% of them singletons. The sample consisted of CD4+ T cells from blood, cultured in vitro, taken after SARS-CoV-2 vaccination. These receptors were collected from a human donor who received a COVID-19 vaccine.

CDR3 nucleotide sequence: TGTGCCAGCAGCAAAAAGGGCCTAGGGCGTGGGGGGAATGAAGCTTTCTTT. Protein: CASSKKGLGRGGNEAFF. This chain connects TRBV21-1 to TRBJ1-1. TRBV21-1 is reported as a pseudogene. CDR3 size: 17 residues.

This sequence joins TRBV20-1 and TRBJ2-3, with 9 bases fitting TRBD2. Trimming at V came to 1 base and at J to 2 bases, leaving 4 bases not matched to a gene. Germline values: CDR1 DFQATT, CDR2 SNEGSKA (reference sequence). This CDR3 region has 15 residues. CDR3 coding DNA: TGCAGTGCTAGAGTTAGCGGGGGATCCACAGATACGCAGTATTTT. It translates to CSARVSGGSTDTQYF.

This rearrangement joins TRBV11-2 to TRBJ2-5, with 10 positions matching TRBD2. Germline V gene sequence: CDR1 SGHAT, CDR2 FQNNGV. The CDR3 covers 20 residues. J gave up 2 bases and V 7 bases, and 22 bases lay outside the gene matches. For the CDR3, the DNA is TGTGCCAGCACCCCGTCGTGGGTAGCGGGGGGCAGCGGTAGGCAAGAGACCCAGTACTTC. It encodes CASTPSWVAGGSGRQETQYF.

This clonotype has only one observation. This chain connects TRBV10-3 to TRBJ2-3; the D is unclear. The CDR3 loop spans 11 amino acids. The ends were cut back, 8 bases at V and 0 bases at J, with 3 bases in the middle. Germline V gives CDR1 ENHRY, CDR2 SYGVKD. CDR3 region: CAIRSTDTQYF. The CDR3, as DNA: TGTGCCATCCGAAGCACAGATACGCAGTATTTT.

This clonotype was seen once. The J gene is TRBJ2-7, the V gene TRBV19, with 11 positions matching TRBD2. Trimming took 4 bases from V and 5 from J; bases not matched to a gene: 7. The germline CDR1 and CDR2 sequences are LNHDA and SQIVND (reference sequence). CDR3 length equals 15 residues. As DNA, the CDR3 is TGTGCCAGTAGTACAATAGCGGGGGGGCCTGACGAGCAGTACTTC. It yields the protein CASSTIAGGPDEQYF.

This chain links TRBV6-1 with TRBJ1-1, with 10 bases lining up with TRBD1. This CDR3 region has 16 residues. V gave up 4 bases and J gave up 4 bases; unmatched junction bases: 9. Germline loops: CDR1 MNHNS, CDR2 SASEGT. CDR3 amino acids: CASSVGTGEVPTEAFF. The CDR3 nucleotides read TGTGCCAGCAGTGTCGGGACAGGGGAAGTACCCACTGAAGCTTTCTTT.

The chain recombines TRBV6-5 with TRBJ1-1; 7 bases are shared with TRBD1. Trimming at V came to 4 bases and at J to 10 bases, leaving 3 bases not matched to a gene. CDR3 size: 11 residues. CDR1 is MNHEY and CDR2 is SVGAGI in the germline V gene. The CDR3 protein is CASSSTGPAFF. The CDR3 DNA reads TGTGCCAGCAGTTCGACAGGGCCAGCTTTCTTT.

The rearrangement links TRBV15 to TRBJ1-4, with D tentatively TRBD1 (6 bases). Trimming cost V 0 bases and J 8 bases, with 7 bases left between them. Germline CDR1 is LNHNV and CDR2 is YYDKDF (reference sequence). This CDR3 spans 13 amino acids. The CDR3 reads CATSRDQGEKLFF. CDR3 coding DNA: TGTGCCACCAGCAGAGATCAGGGGGAAAAACTGTTTTTT.

This rearrangement joins TRBV12-3 or TRBV12-4 to TRBJ2-7; the match to TRBD1 covers 9 bases. With 5 bases clipped from V and 2 bases from J, the junction kept 7 bases outside the gene matches. The CDR3 totals 15 residues. The DNA for the CDR3 is TGTGCCAGCAGTCCCGGACAGGGGTGGACCTACGAGCAGTACTTC. Residues: CASSPGQGWTYEQYF.

This clonotype was seen just once. V and J are TRBV12-3 or TRBV12-4 and TRBJ2-3; D gene uncertain. The CDR3 is 12 amino acids. V lost 6 bases, J lost 1 base, and 5 bases lay in between. CDR3 loop: CASRWGTDTQYF. In nucleotides, the CDR3 is TGTGCCAGCAGGTGGGGCACAGATACGCAGTATTTT.

The chain links TRBV20-1 to TRBJ2-3; TRBD1 matches at 8 bases. CDR1 DFQATT and CDR2 SNEGSKA come from the germline V gene (reference sequence). Trimming removed 3 bases from V and 2 bases from J; junction bases left unmatched: 10. The CDR3 extends over 16 amino acids. CDR3 coding DNA: TGCAGTGCTAGGGATCCCGGGACAGGCCACACAGATACGCAGTATTTT. Encoded protein: CSARDPGTGHTDTQYF.